This T cell receptor (beta chain) was recovered during a study of blood T cells in healthy people across ages. Study-wide results and limits: A greater number of naive CD4+ cells and higher diversity distinguished long-lived donors from aged donors. Estimates drawn from one million T cells were deemed to understate diversity.

This CDR3 contains 11 residues. Germline CDR1 reads SEHNR; CDR2 reads FQNEAQ (reference sequence). V was shortened by 6 bases and J by 11 bases, with 13 bases between the two germline ends. With a J-beta primer mix and a sample-barcoded 5' primer, a second PCR ran about 6 to 11 cycles. MiXCR, run by TCRdb on the 5' RACE reads, gives a single entry per CDR3 protein. The data hold some 790,000 distinct CDR3 sequences, with around 28% observed a single time. This clonotype was counted at least ten times. The antigen is not known. Given a much more abundant clone one base away, this may be a read error. RNA extraction gave at least 5.5 micrograms of total RNA per sample.

The chain links TRBV7-9 to TRBJ2-5; D gene ambiguous. The clonotype originates from a woman older than 75 in good health. The source material was blood. Written as DNA, the CDR3 is TGTGCCAGCAGTTCTGACCAGGAGCAGTACTTC. Protein sequence: CASSSDQEQYF.